Listed below are T cell receptor beta chains from one sample, sequenced in a study of blood T cell repertoires in COVID-19. Libraries were prepared by immunoSEQ multiplex PCR; TCRdb keeps only in-frame clonotypes and omits some of them. The data hold 250,000 to 300,000 clones, with 83% observed a single time. Sequencing was done on a sample of peripheral blood. The source is a man between 60 and 70 years old who had recovered from COVID-19. The CDR3 runs from the conserved cysteine through the conserved F or W. Fields, in order: CDR3 protein, CDR3 DNA, J gene, V gene, D gene, clone size. D genes are given only for firm matches. Rows give clone size only sometimes, using once, few, many, or a class for an expanded clone.

CDR3 protein: CASSAGTGELFF
CDR3 DNA: TGCGCCAGCAGCGCCGGTACCGGGGAGCTGTTTTTT
J gene: TRBJ2-2
V gene: TRBV5-1
D gene: NA
clone size: NA

CDR3 protein: CASSSGGLAGGPSYNEQFF
CDR3 DNA: TGTGCCAGCAGCTCAGGGGGACTAGCGGGAGGGCCCTCCTACAATGAGCAGTTCTTC
J gene: TRBJ2-1
V gene: TRBV5-4
D gene: TRBD2
clone size: NA

CDR3 protein: CASSIAAQSQPQHF
CDR3 DNA: TGTGCCAGTAGTATCGCAGCGCAAAGTCAGCCCCAGCATTTT
J gene: TRBJ1-5
V gene: TRBV19
D gene: NA
clone size: NA

CDR3 protein: CSVKSVGSGYGYTF
CDR3 DNA: TGCAGCGTTAAAAGCGTGGGTTCGGGCTATGGCTACACCTTC
J gene: TRBJ1-2
V gene: TRBV29-1
D gene: NA
clone size: NA

CDR3 protein: CASRHATGGGYNEQFF
CDR3 DNA: TGTGCCAGCAGACACGCGACAGGGGGAGGCTACAATGAGCAGTTCTTC
J gene: TRBJ2-1
V gene: TRBV11-2
D gene: TRBD1
clone size: NA

CDR3 protein: CASSPIGGTGRDTEAFF
CDR3 DNA: TGTGCCAGCAGTCCAATTGGTGGGACAGGGCGGGACACTGAAGCTTTCTTT
J gene: TRBJ1-1
V gene: TRBV27
D gene: TRBD1
clone size: NA

CDR3 protein: CASSLGTGYEQYF
CDR3 DNA: TGTGCCAGCAGCTTAGGTACAGGGTACGAGCAGTACTTC
J gene: TRBJ2-7
V gene: TRBV7-9
D gene: NA
clone size: NA

CDR3 protein: CASRRTGGDTQYF
CDR3 DNA: TGTGCCAGCAGGAGGACAGGGGGAGATACGCAGTATTTT
J gene: TRBJ2-3
V gene: TRBV12-3/TRBV12-4
D gene: TRBD1
clone size: NA

CDR3 protein: CASRETANYGYTF
CDR3 DNA: TGTGCCAGTAGGGAGACAGCTAACTATGGCTACACCTTC
J gene: TRBJ1-2
V gene: TRBV19
D gene: NA
clone size: NA

CDR3 protein: CASSLGIDSEQYF
CDR3 DNA: TGTGCCAGCAGCTTGGGAATCGACAGCGAGCAGTACTTC
J gene: TRBJ2-7
V gene: TRBV5-4
D gene: NA
clone size: NA

CDR3 protein: CAWSVHRTTGELFF
CDR3 DNA: TGTGCCTGGAGTGTACACAGGACGACCGGGGAGCTGTTTTTT
J gene: TRBJ2-2
V gene: TRBV30
D gene: NA
clone size: NA

CDR3 protein: CASSSGGSLYNEQFF
CDR3 DNA: TGTGCCAGCAGCTCCGGGGGGAGTCTCTACAATGAGCAGTTCTTC
J gene: TRBJ2-1
V gene: TRBV5-5
D gene: TRBD2
clone size: NA

CDR3 protein: CASSPDRDQPQHF
CDR3 DNA: TGTGCCAGCTCACCAGACAGGGATCAGCCCCAGCATTTT
J gene: TRBJ1-5
V gene: TRBV18
D gene: TRBD1
clone size: NA

CDR3 protein: CASRMGGDTEAFF
CDR3 DNA: TGTGCCAGCAGAATGGGGGGGGACACTGAAGCTTTCTTT
J gene: TRBJ1-1
V gene: TRBV2
D gene: NA
clone size: once